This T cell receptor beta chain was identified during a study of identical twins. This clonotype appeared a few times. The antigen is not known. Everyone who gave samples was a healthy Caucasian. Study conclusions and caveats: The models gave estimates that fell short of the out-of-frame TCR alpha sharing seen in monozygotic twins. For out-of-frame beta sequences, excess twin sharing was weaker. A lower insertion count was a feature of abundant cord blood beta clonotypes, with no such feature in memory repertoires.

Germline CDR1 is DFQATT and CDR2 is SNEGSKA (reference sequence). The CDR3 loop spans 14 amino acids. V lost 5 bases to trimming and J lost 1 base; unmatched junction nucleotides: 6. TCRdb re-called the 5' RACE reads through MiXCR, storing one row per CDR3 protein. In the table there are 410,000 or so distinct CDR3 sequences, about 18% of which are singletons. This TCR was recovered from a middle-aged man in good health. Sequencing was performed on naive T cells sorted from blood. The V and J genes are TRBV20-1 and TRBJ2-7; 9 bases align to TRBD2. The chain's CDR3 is CSAPVSGRSYEQYF. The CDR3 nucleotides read TGCAGTGCTCCAGTTAGCGGGAGATCCTACGAGCAGTACTTC.